This TCR beta chain was observed in a study of shared clonotypes between healthy human individuals. Study findings and constraints: The study's rarefaction showed incomplete sorted-subset sequencing despite large depth. A few donors showed sharing of approximately 5% of naive CD4 clonotypes.

Positively selected for CCR7, the CD45RO-negative cells used as naive CD8 cells excluded terminally differentiated effector memory CD45RA+ cells. This clone appeared once. Its antigen is as yet unknown. This CDR3 has 16 residues. Germline V lookup: CDR1 PRHDT, CDR2 FYEKMQ (reference sequence). The V and J ends lost 0 bases and 5 bases respectively, with 13 bases between them. The repertoire was sequenced with immunoSEQ multiplex PCR; TCRdb's copy has only in-frame clones and lacks some. The repertoire holds around 600,000 clones, with roughly 98% as singletons. The TCR was taken from a man aged 25-45 years in good health. The sequencing sample was made of naive CD8+ T cells sorted from blood. This chain connects TRBV13 to TRBJ1-4, with a tentative D call TRBD1 (6 bases). The CDR3 protein is CASSLGLQGMNEKLFF. DNA for the CDR3: TGTGCCAGCAGCTTAGGCCTTCAGGGGATGAATGAAAAACTGTTTTTT.